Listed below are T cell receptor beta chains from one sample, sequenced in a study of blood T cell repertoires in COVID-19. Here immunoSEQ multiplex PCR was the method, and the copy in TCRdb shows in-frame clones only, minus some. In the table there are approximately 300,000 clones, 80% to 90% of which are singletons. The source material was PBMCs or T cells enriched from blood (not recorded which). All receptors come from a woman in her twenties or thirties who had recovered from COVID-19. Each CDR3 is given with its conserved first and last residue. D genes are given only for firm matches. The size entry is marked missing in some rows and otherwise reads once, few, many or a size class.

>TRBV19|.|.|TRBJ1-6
TGTGCCAGTAGTATTGCCGGTGGTGGTGGTATGTCACCCCTCCACTTT
CASSIAGGGGMSPLHF
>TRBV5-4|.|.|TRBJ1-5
TGTGCCAGCAGCTCGGACAGTTCCCAGCCCCAGCATTTT
CASSSDSSQPQHF
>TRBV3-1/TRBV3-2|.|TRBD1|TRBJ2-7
TGTGCCAGCAGCCAAGTAAGGGAGGGACAGGGGAACTACGAGCAGTACTTC
CASSQVREGQGNYEQYF
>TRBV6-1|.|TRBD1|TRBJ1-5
TGTGCCAGCAGTGAAGCGGGACAGCATCAGCCCCAGCATTTT
CASSEAGQHQPQHF
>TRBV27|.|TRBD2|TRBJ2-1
TGTGCCAGCAGTAGCGGGGGGGCGTACAATGAGCAGTTCTTC
CASSSGGAYNEQFF
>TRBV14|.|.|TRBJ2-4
TGTGCCAGCAGCCAAGAGCGGGGTCTGACCAAAAACATTCAGTACTTC
CASSQERGLTKNIQYF
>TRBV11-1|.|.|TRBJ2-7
TGTGCCAGCAGCCCCGCAGGGGTCTACGAGCAGTACTTC
CASSPAGVYEQYF
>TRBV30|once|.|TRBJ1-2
TGTGCCTGGAGTCACCCACCACAGGGCCCTTACACCTTC
CAWSHPPQGPYTF
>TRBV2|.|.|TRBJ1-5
TGTGCCAGCAGTGATCGACAGCTCAATCAGCCCCAGCATTTT
CASSDRQLNQPQHF
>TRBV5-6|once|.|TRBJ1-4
TGTGCCAGCAGCTCTACTACTGACCGGGACTTAGGACGGGAACTGTTTTTT
CASSSTTDRDLGRELFF
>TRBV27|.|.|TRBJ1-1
TGTGCCAGCTTTCGAGGGACTGAAGCTTTCTTT
CASFRGTEAFF
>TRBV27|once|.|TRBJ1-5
TGTGCCAGCAGCCCTCGGCGGGGCCGGTATGCAGATGATCAGCCCCAGCATTTT
CASSPRRGRYADDQPQHF
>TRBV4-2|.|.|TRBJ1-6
TGTGCCAGCAGCCTGGACAGCTCCTATAATTCACCCCTCCACTTT
CASSLDSSYNSPLHF
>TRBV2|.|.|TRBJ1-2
TGTGCCAGCAGTGACGGGGGTGGCTACACCTTC
CASSDGGGYTF
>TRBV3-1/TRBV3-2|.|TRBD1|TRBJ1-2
TGTGCCAGCAGCCCCCGACAGGGGCCGGGAGGCTACACCTTC
CASSPRQGPGGYTF
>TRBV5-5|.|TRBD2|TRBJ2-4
TGTGCCAGCAGCTCGAGCCCTCTAGCGGGGGGACACATTCAGTACTTC
CASSSSPLAGGHIQYF
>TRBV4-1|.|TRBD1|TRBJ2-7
TGCGCCAGCAGCCAAGATCCGGGACAGGGCTACGAGCAGTACTTC
CASSQDPGQGYEQYF
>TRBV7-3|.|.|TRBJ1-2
TGTGCCAGCAGCCCGCGGGGCGGCAACTATGGCTACACCTTC
CASSPRGGNYGYTF
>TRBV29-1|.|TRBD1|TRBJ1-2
TGCAGCGTTGCGTTTCCCCCCGGGACAGAAAACTATGGCTACACCTTC
CSVAFPPGTENYGYTF
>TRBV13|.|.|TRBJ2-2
TGTGCCAGCCTTCGACCCAGAGGGACCGGGGAGCTGTTTTTT
CASLRPRGTGELFF
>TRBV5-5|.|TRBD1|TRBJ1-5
TGTGCCAGCAGCTCGTGGGGGGACAGGGGCAGGGATCAGCCCCAGCATTTT
CASSSWGDRGRDQPQHF
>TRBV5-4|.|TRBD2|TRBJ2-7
TGTGCCAGCAGCTTACGTAGCGGGGAAACCTCCGAGCAGTACTTC
CASSLRSGETSEQYF
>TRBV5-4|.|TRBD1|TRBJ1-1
TGTGCCAGCAGTCGCTCCGGGACAGGGGATCCTGAAGCTTTCTTT
CASSRSGTGDPEAFF
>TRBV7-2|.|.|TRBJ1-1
TGTGCCAGCAGCTTAGCCTCTGGGGGGACTTATGAAGCTTTCTTT
CASSLASGGTYEAFF
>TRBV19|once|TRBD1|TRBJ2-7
TGTGCCAGTAACCAGGGGGCCCATCTTTTGGAGCAGTACTTC
CASNQGAHLLEQYF
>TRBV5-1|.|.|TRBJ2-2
TGCGCCAGCAGGTCGGCCGGGGAGCTGTTTTTT
CASRSAGELFF
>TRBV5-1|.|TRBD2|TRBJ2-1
TGCGCCAGCAGCGGACTAGCGCTCCACAATGAGCAGTTCTTC
CASSGLALHNEQFF
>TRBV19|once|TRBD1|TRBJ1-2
TGTGCCAGTAGTATCCCTGGACAGGGATTTAACTATGGCTACACCTTC
CASSIPGQGFNYGYTF
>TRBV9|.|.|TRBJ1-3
TGTGCCAGCAGCGACAGGGCTGGAAACACCATATATTTT
CASSDRAGNTIYF
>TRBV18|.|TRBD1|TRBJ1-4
TGTGCCAGCTCACAGGACAGGGGATATGAAAAACTGTTTTTT
CASSQDRGYEKLFF
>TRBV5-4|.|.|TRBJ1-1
TGTGCCAGCAGCTTGGGTGACGGGGGAAGCACTGAAGCTTTCTTT
CASSLGDGGSTEAFF
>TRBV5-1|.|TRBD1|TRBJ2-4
TGCGCCAGCAGCTTGACAGGGGGCCGTAACATTCAGTACTTC
CASSLTGGRNIQYF
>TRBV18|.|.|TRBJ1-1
TGTGCCAGCTCACCAAGCTCAGGGGTGGGGGTATGGACTGAAGCTTTCTTT
CASSPSSGVGVWTEAFF
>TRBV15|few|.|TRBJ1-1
TGTGCCACCAGCAGCAGGGCGAACACTGAAGCTTTCTTT
CATSSRANTEAFF
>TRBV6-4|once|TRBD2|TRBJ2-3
TGTGCCAGCAGTCCTATAGCGGGGGAACTCACAGATACGCAGTATTTT
CASSPIAGELTDTQYF
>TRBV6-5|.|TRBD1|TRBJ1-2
TGTGCCAGCAGTTACGGGACAGGGAAAGTGGACTATGGCTACACCTTC
CASSYGTGKVDYGYTF
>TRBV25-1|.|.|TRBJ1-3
TGTGCCAGCAGTGAAATAGGGGGTAGCTCTGGAAACACCATATATTTT
CASSEIGGSSGNTIYF
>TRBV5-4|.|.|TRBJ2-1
TGTGCCAGCAGCTTGGACGTAGGAGCTGGCTACAATGAGCAGTTCTTC
CASSLDVGAGYNEQFF
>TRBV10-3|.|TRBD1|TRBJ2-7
TGTGCCATCAGGAGGACAGGGGACTCCTACGAGCAGTACTTC
CAIRRTGDSYEQYF
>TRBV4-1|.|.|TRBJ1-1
TGCGCCAGCTCGCCCGGGGAGCGGGGATTTAACACTGAAGCTTTCTTT
CASSPGERGFNTEAFF
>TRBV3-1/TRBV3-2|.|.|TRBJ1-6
TGTGCCAGCAGCCGGGGGGGGACAAGAAATTCACCCCTCCACTTT
CASSRGGTRNSPLHF
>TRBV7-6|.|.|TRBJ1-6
TGTGCCAGCAGCTCCGGCCAGGGCGCGGCGAATTCACCCCTCCACTTT
CASSSGQGAANSPLHF
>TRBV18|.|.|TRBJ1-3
TGTGCCAGCTCGAATTTTGTCTCTAAATCCTCTGGAAACACCATATATTTT
CASSNFVSKSSGNTIYF
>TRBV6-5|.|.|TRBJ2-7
TGTGCCAGCAGTTACTCCCGGGGGAGCTCCTACGAGCAGTACTTC
CASSYSRGSSYEQYF
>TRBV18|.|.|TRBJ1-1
TGTGCCAGCTCACCACCCGGGTGGGAGGGGTCGGACACTGAAGCTTTCTTT
CASSPPGWEGSDTEAFF
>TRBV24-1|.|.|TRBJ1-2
TGTGCCACCAGTGACCCCCCCGATGGCTACACCTTC
CATSDPPDGYTF
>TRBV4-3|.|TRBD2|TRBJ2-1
TGCGCCAGCAGCCAAGGGGGAGCGGGGGATTACAATGAGCAGTTCTTC
CASSQGGAGDYNEQFF
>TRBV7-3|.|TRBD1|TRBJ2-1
TGTGCCAGCAGCGCACAGGGGGCGAGTTCCTACAATGAGCAGTTCTTC
CASSAQGASSYNEQFF
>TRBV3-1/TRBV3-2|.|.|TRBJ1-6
TGTGCCAGCAGCCACCCTCGAGGGAGCTCCTATAATTCACCCCTCCACTTT
CASSHPRGSSYNSPLHF
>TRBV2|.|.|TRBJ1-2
TGTGCCAGCAGTGAAGAGGGACTGGATGGCTACACCTTC
CASSEEGLDGYTF
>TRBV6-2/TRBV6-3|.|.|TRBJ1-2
TGTGCCAGCAGTTACGGCGGAGTCAATAACTATGGCTACACCTTC
CASSYGGVNNYGYTF
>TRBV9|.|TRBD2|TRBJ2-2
TGTGCCAGCAGCGACCGGGACTACAACACCGGGGAGCTGTTTTTT
CASSDRDYNTGELFF